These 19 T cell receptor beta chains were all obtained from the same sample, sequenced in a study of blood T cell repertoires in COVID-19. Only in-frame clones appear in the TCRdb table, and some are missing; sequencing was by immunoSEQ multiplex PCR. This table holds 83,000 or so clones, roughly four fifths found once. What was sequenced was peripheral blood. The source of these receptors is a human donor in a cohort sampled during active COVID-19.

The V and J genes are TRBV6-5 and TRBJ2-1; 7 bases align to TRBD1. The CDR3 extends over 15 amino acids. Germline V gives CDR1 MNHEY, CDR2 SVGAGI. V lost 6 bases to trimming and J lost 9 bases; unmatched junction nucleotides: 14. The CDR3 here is CASSSRTGVWGEQFF. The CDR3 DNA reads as TGTGCCAGCAGCTCCCGGACAGGCGTCTGGGGTGAGCAGTTCTTC.

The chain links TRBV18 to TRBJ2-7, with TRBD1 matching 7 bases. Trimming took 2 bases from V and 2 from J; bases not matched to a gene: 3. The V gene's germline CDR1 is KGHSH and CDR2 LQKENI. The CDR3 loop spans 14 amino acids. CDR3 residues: CASSPGTETYEQYF. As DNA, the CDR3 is TGTGCCAGCTCACCAGGGACAGAGACCTACGAGCAGTACTTC.

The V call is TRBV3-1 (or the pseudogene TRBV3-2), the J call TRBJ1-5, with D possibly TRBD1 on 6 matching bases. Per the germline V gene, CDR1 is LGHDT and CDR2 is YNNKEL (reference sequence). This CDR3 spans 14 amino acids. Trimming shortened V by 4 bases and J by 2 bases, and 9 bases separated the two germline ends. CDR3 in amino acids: CASSRDRRNQPQHF. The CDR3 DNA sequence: TGTGCCAGCAGCCGAGACAGGCGCAATCAGCCCCAGCATTTT.

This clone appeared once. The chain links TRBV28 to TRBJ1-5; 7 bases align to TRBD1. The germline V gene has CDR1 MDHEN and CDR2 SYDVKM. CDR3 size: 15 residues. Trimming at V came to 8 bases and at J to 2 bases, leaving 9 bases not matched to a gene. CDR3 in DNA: TGTGCCAGCCGAAATACAGACAGGGGCAATCAGCCCCAGCATTTT. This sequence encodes CASRNTDRGNQPQHF.

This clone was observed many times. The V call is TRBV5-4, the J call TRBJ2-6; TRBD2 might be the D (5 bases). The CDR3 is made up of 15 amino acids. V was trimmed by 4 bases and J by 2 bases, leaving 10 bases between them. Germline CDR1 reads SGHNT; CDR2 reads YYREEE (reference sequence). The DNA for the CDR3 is TGTGCCAGCAGCCCTGACTATGCTGGGGCCAACGTCCTGACTTTC. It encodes CASSPDYAGANVLTF.

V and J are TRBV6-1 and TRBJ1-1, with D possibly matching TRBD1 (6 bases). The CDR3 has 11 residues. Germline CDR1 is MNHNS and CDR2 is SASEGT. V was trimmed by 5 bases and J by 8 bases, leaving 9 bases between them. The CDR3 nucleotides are TGTGCCAGCAGTTGGGGACAAGAAGCTTTCTTT. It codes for CASSWGQEAFF.

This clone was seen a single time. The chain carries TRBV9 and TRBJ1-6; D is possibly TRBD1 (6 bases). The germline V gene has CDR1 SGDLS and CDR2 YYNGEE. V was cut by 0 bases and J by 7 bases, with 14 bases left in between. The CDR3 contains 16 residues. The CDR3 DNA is TGTGCCAGCAGCGTAGGAGCGGGGGGCTCGAATTCACCCCTCCACTTT. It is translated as CASSVGAGGSNSPLHF.

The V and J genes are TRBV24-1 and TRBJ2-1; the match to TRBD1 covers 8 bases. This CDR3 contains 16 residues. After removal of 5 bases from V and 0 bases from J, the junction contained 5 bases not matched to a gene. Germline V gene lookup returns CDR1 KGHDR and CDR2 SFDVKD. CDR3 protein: CATSGTGTGSYNEQFF. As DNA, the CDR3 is TGTGCCACCAGTGGCACCGGGACAGGCTCCTACAATGAGCAGTTCTTC.

The CDR3 loop is CASSFPGTGVREQYF. CDR3 DNA: TGTGCCAGCAGTTTTCCCGGGACAGGGGTTAGGGAGCAGTACTTC. This chain uses TRBV28 with TRBJ2-7; 10 bases align to TRBD1. CDR1 MDHEN and CDR2 SYDVKM come from the germline V gene. This CDR3 is built from 15 residues. The J segment lost 7 bases and the V segment lost 3 bases, leaving 9 bases of the junction unmatched.

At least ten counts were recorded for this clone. The CDR3 region has the DNA TGTGCCAGCAGTTTTGAGGAGACCCAGTACTTC. Translation: CASSFEETQYF. This chain joins TRBV12-3 or TRBV12-4 and TRBJ2-5; D is undetermined. The CDR3 is 11 residues long. Trimming left V 3 bases short and J 5 bases short, with 4 bases between.

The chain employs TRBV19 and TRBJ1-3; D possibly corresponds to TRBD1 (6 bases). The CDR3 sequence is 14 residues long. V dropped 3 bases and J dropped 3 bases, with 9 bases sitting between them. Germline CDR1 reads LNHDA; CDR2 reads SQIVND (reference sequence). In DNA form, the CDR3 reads TGTGCCAGTAGTATCTCCAGGGGTGGAAACACCATATATTTT. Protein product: CASSISRGGNTIYF.

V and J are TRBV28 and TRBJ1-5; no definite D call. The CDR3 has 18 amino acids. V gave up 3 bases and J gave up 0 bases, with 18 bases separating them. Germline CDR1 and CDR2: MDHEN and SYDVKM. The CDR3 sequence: CASSFPTPDGNSNQPQHF. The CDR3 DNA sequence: TGTGCCAGCAGTTTCCCCACACCGGACGGGAATAGCAATCAGCCCCAGCATTTT. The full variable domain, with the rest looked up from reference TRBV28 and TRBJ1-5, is DVKVTQSSRYLVKRTGEKVFLECVQDMDHENMFWYRQDPGLGLRLIYFSYDVKMKEKGDIPEGYSVSREKKERFSLILESASTNQTSMYLCASSFPTPDGNSNQPQHFGDGTRLSIL.

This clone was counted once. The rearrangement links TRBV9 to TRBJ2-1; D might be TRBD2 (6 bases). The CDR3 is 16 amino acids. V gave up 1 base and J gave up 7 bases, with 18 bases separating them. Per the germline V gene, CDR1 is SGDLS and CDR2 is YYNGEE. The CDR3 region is CASSVSTGTGWNEQFF. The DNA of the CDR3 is TGTGCCAGCAGCGTATCTACCGGGACTGGTTGGAATGAGCAGTTCTTC.

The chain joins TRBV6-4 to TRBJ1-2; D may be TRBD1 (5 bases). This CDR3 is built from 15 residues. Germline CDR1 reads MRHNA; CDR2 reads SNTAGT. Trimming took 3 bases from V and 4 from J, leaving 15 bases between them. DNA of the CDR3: TGTGCCAGCAGTGAGCAGGGAGGCCCTATCTATGGCTACACCTTC. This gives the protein CASSEQGGPIYGYTF.

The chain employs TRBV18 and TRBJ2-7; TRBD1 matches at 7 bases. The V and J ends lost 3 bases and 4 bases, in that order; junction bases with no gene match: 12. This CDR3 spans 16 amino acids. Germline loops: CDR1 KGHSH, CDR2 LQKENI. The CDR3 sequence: CASSPSQGYSGYEQYF. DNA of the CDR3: TGTGCCAGCTCACCCTCACAGGGGTACTCGGGATACGAGCAGTACTTC.

CDR3 amino acids: CATQIGQIGTDTQYF. CDR3 in DNA: TGTGCCACCCAGATAGGACAGATAGGCACAGATACGCAGTATTTT. This sequence joins TRBV19 and TRBJ2-3; weak D call: TRBD1 (6 bases). This CDR3 region has 15 residues. V gave up 10 bases and J gave up 1 base, with 18 bases separating them. In germline, CDR1 is LNHDA, CDR2 SQIVND (reference sequence).

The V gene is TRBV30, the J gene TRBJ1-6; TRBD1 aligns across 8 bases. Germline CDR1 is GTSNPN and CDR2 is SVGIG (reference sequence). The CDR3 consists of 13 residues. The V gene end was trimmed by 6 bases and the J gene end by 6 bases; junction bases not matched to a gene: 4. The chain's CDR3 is CACQGAFNSPLHF. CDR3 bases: TGTGCCTGTCAGGGGGCGTTTAATTCACCCCTCCACTTT.

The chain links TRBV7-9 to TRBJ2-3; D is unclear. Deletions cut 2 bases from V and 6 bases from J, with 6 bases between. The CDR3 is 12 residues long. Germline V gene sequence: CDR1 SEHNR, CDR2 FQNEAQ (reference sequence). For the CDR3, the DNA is TGTGCCAGCAGCTTAATCGTTGATACGCAGTATTTT. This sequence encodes CASSLIVDTQYF.

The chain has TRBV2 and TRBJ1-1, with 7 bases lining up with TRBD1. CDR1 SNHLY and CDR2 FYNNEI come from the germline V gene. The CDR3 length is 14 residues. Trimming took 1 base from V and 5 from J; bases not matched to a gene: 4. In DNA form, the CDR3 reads TGTGCCAGCAGTGAAGAGGGGGCACGAACTGAAGCTTTCTTT. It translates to CASSEEGARTEAFF.